The clone carrying this T cell receptor (beta chain) has a count of ten or more. Time point given: persistent/refractory GD, antithyroid drugs over 5 years with positive TRAb. PBMCs were the source of the RNA used for TCR sequencing. CDR3 size: 12 residues. The germline V gene encodes CDR1 GTSNPN and CDR2 SVGIG (reference sequence). Trimming cost V 4 bases and J 7 bases, with 11 bases left between them. This entry belongs to a study of regulatory T cells in long-lasting Graves disease. Construction of TCR beta libraries relied on iRepertoire HTBI primers and on Arm-PCR targeting CDR3 regions. In TCRdb, the multiplex PCR reads were re-called with MiXCR into one record per CDR3 protein. The repertoire holds around 430,000 distinct CDR3 sequences, with 22% as singletons.

The source was peripheral blood mononuclear cells (PBMCs), collected when the disease was refractory, from a patient treated with antithyroid drugs. This TCR was recovered from a female donor with Graves disease. The chain uses TRBV30 and TRBJ1-5; D perhaps matches TRBD1 (5 bases). The CDR3 DNA follows: TGTGCCTGGAACGAGGGGAACCAGCCCCAGCATTTT. It yields the protein CAWNEGNQPQHF.